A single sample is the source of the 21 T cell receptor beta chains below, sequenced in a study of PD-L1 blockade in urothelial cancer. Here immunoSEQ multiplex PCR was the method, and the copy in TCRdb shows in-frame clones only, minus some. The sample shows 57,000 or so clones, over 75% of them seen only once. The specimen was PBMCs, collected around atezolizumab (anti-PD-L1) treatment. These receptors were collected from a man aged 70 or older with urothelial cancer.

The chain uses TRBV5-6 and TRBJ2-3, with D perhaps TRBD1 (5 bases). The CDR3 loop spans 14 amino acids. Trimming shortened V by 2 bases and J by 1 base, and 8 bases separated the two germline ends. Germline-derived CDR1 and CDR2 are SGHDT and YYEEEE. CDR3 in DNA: TGTGCCAGCAGCTTACCCAGGGGCACAGATACGCAGTATTTT. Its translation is CASSLPRGTDTQYF.

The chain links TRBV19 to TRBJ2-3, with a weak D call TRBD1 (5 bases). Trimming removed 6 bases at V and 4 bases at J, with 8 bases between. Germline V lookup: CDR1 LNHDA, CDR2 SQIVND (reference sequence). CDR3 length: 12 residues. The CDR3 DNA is TGTGCCAGTAGGAGACAGTCAGATACGCAGTATTTT. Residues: CASRRQSDTQYF.

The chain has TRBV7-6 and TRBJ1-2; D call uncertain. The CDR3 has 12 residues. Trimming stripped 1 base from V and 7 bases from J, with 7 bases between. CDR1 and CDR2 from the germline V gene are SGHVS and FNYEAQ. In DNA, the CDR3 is TGTGCCAGCAGCTTAGGGAGGGCTGGCTACACCTTC. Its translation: CASSLGRAGYTF.

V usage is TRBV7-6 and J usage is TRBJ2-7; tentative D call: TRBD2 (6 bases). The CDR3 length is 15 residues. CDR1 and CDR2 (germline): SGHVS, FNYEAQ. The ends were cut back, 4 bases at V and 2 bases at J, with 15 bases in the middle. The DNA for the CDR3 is TGTGCCAGCAGCTCCGGGACTGAAGGAACCTACGAGCAGTACTTC. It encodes CASSSGTEGTYEQYF.

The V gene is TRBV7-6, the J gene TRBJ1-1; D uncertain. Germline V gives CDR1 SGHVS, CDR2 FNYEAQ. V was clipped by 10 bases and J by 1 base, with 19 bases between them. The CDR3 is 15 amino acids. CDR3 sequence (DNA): TGTGCCACCTCTAGGGCGGCGGGGTCGAACACTGAAGCTTTCTTT. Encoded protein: CATSRAAGSNTEAFF.

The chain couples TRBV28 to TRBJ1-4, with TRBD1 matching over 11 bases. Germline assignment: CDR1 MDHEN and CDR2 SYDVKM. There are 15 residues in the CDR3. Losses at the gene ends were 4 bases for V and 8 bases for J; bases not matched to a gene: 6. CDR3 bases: TGTGCCAGCAGTTCCCAGGGACAGGGGGACGAAAAACTGTTTTTT. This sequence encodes CASSSQGQGDEKLFF.

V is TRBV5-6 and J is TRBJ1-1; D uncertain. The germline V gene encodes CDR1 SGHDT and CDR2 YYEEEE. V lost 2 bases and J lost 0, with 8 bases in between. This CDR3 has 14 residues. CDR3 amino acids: CASSFKLLNTEAFF. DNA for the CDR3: TGTGCCAGCAGCTTCAAGCTCTTGAACACTGAAGCTTTCTTT.

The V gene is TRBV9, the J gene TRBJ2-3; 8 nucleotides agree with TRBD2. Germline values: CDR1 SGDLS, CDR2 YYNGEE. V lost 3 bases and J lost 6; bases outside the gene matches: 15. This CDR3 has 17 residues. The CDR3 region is CASSEKGTAPGGDTQYF. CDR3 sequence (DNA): TGTGCCAGCAGCGAAAAAGGGACCGCACCGGGAGGGGATACGCAGTATTTT.

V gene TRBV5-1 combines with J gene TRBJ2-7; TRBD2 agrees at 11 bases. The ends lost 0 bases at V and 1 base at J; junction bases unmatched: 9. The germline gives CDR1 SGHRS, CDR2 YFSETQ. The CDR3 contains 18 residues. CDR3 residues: CASSLAQQGLAVSYEQYF. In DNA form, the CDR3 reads TGCGCCAGCAGCTTGGCCCAGCAGGGACTAGCGGTTTCCTACGAGCAGTACTTC.

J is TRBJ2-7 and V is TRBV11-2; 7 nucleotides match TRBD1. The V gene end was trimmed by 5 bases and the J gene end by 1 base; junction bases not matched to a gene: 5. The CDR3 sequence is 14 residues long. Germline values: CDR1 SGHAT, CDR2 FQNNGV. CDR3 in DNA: TGTGCCAGCAGCGCAAACAGGGGATCCTACGAGCAGTACTTC. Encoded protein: CASSANRGSYEQYF.

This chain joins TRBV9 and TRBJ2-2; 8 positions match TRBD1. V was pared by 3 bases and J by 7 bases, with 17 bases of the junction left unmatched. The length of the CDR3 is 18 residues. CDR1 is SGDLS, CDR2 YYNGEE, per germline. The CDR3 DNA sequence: TGTGCCAGCAGCGCAAACGACAGGGGAGGAGGACGGAACGGGGAGCTGTTTTTT. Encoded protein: CASSANDRGGGRNGELFF.

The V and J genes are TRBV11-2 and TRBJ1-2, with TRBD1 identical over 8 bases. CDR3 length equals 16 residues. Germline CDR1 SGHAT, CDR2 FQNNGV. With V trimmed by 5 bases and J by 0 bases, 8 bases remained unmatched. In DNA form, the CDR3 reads TGTGCCAGCAGCCTCGGACAGGGAAGATCTAACTATGGCTACACCTTC. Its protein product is CASSLGQGRSNYGYTF.

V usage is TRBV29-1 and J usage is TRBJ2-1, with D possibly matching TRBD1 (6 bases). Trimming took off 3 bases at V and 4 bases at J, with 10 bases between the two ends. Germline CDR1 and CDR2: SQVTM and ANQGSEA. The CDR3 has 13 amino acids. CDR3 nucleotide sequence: TGCAGCGTTGATAGACAGGCGTACAATGAGCAGTTCTTC. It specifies CSVDRQAYNEQFF.

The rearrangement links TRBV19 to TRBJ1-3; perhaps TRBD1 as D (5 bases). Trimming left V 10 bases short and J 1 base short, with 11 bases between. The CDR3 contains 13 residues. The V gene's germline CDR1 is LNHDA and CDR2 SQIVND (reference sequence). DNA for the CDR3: TGTGCCACCACTACAGGTTCTGGAAACACCATATATTTT. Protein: CATTTGSGNTIYF.

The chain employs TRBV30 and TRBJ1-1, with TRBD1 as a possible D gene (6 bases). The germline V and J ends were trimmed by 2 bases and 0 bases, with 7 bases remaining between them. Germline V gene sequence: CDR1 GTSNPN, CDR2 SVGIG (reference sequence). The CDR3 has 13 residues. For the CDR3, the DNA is TGTGCCTGGAGTCAGGGGTTGAACACTGAAGCTTTCTTT. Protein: CAWSQGLNTEAFF.

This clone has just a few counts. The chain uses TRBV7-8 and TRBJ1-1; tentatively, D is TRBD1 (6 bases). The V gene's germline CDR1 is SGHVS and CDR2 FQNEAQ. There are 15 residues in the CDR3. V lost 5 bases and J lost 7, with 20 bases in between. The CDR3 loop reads CASSVRTERTREAFF. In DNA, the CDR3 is TGTGCCAGCAGCGTAAGGACAGAGCGAACACGTGAAGCTTTCTTT.

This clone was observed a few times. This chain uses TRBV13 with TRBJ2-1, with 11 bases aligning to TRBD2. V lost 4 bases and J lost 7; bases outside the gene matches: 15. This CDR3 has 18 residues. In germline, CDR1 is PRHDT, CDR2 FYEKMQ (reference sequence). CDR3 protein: CASSSGGKLAGVANEQFF. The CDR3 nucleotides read TGTGCCAGCAGCTCGGGGGGCAAACTAGCGGGAGTGGCGAATGAGCAGTTCTTC.

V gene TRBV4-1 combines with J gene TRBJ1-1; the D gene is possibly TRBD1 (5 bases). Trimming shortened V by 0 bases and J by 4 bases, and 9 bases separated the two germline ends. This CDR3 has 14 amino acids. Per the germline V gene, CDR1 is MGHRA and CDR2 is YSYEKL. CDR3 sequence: CASSQEGGSTEAFF. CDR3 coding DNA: TGCGCCAGCAGCCAAGAGGGGGGGAGCACTGAAGCTTTCTTT.

CDR3 sequence: CASSLSQGGTEAFF. CDR3 DNA: TGTGCCAGCAGCTTGTCCCAGGGAGGAACTGAAGCTTTCTTT. This chain links TRBV5-4 with TRBJ1-1, with D possibly being TRBD1 (5 bases). V dropped 1 base and J dropped 5 bases, with 12 bases sitting between them. The CDR3 sequence is 14 residues long. Germline V lookup: CDR1 SGHNT, CDR2 YYREEE (reference sequence).

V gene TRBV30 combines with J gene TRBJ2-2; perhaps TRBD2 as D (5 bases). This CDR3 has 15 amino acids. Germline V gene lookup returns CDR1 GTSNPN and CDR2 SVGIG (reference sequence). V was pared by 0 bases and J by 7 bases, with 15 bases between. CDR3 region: CAWSVLRLAGGELFF. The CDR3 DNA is TGTGCCTGGAGTGTACTCCGGCTAGCCGGCGGGGAGCTGTTTTTT.

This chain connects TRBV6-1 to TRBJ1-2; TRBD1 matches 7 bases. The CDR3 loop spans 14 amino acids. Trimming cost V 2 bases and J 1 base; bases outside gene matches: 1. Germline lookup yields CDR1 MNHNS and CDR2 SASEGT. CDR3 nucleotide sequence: TGTGCCAGCAGTGAAAACAGGGGTAACTATGGCTACACCTTC. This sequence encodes CASSENRGNYGYTF.